The 25 T cell receptor beta chains below all came from one sample that was sequenced in a study of CXCR3-negative and CXCR3-positive naive CD8 T cells. Overall study findings and caveats: In CXCR3-positive naive cells, the TRB CDR3s were more hydrophobic than in CXCR3-negative naive cells.

The method, 5' RACE with UMI labels, was used to prepare the TRB cDNA libraries. Reprocessing the 5' RACE reads, TCRdb reports a single entry for every CDR3 protein and omits DNA. Its table records 50,000 to 60,000 distinct CDR3 sequences. Antigen specificity for these receptors is unknown. Sequenced: naive CXCR3+ CD8+ T cells from blood. The subset: CD45RO-CCR7+CD27+CD95- naive CD8+ T cells expressing CXCR3 (TNR3+). The receptors originated from a human donor in good health. Some clones in this sample may be carry-over from other donors' samples.

The genes are TRBV5-4 and TRBJ2-2; TCRdb gives TRBD2 as the D gene, but with no DNA this cannot be confirmed. Looked up from germline, CDR1 is SGHNT and CDR2 is YYREEE (reference sequence). This CDR3 spans 19 amino acids. CDR3 sequence reads: CASSYGPFPAGGPDGELFF.

The chain carries TRBV5-6 and TRBJ2-7. The V gene's germline CDR1 is SGHDT and CDR2 YYEEEE. This CDR3 region has 12 residues. The CDR3 sequence: CASSLASYEQYF.

The V gene is TRBV4-3, the J gene TRBJ2-7. The CDR3 contains 13 residues. CDR1 is LGHNA, CDR2 YSLEER, per germline. CDR3: CASSQDLGNEQYF.

The gene calls are TRBV27 and TRBJ2-7; the D call from TCRdb, TRBD1, cannot be confirmed without DNA. CDR3 length equals 16 residues. Per the germline V gene, CDR1 is MNHEY and CDR2 is SMNVEV (reference sequence). The CDR3 protein is CASSLSVRASSYEQYF.

The rearrangement joins TRBV28 to TRBJ2-7. The CDR3 has 15 amino acids. The germline V gene has CDR1 MDHEN and CDR2 SYDVKM. The chain's CDR3 is CASSLIVDTNYEQYF.

The rearrangement links TRBV29-1 to TRBJ2-2; TCRdb gives TRBD1 as the D gene, but with no DNA this cannot be confirmed. The CDR3 has 15 residues. Germline V lookup: CDR1 SQVTM, CDR2 ANQGSEA. CDR3 amino acids: CSVVDVGLNTGELFF.

The V and J genes are TRBV12-3 or TRBV12-4 and TRBJ2-4; TCRdb proposes TRBD2, but this gene call is untestable without DNA. This CDR3 is built from 16 residues. CDR3 amino acids: CASSFEGVGAKNIQYF.

This rearrangement joins TRBV7-2 to TRBJ2-5; the D call from TCRdb, TRBD2, cannot be confirmed without DNA. Per the germline V gene, CDR1 is SGHTA and CDR2 is FQGNSA. This CDR3 contains 14 residues. CDR3: CASSPRSGTISQYF.

The J gene is TRBJ2-1, the V gene TRBV27; TCRdb returns TRBD1, unconfirmable since there is no DNA. The CDR3 is 14 residues long. Germline-derived CDR1 and CDR2 are MNHEY and SMNVEV (reference sequence). CDR3 sequence: CASSFFRESMQQFF.

The V and J genes are TRBV4-1 and TRBJ1-2; TCRdb names TRBD1, which stays unverified in the absence of DNA. Germline loops: CDR1 MGHRA, CDR2 YSYEKL. The CDR3 loop spans 17 amino acids. This CDR3 is CASSQEGAGDGSTGYTF.

The J gene is TRBJ1-1, the V gene TRBV12-3 or TRBV12-4; without DNA, the TCRdb call of TRBD1 cannot be checked. The CDR3 is 11 residues long. The CDR3 sequence is CANRGDTEAFF.

The rearrangement links TRBV4-1 to TRBJ2-7; TCRdb's assignment of TRBD1 cannot be checked, as there is no DNA. The germline CDR1 and CDR2 sequences are MGHRA and YSYEKL. There are 16 residues in the CDR3. CDR3 residues: CASSQGEGGLIYEQYF.

CDR3 amino acids: CASSLGEDKSEQYF. The rearrangement links TRBV5-1 to TRBJ2-7; TCRdb proposes TRBD2, but this gene call is untestable without DNA. Germline CDR1 SGHRS, CDR2 YFSETQ. CDR3 length equals 14 residues. The complete variable domain, with remaining parts taken from reference TRBV5-1 and TRBJ2-7, reads KAGVTQTPRYLIKTRGQQVTLSCSPISGHRSVSWYQQTPGQGLQFLFEYFSETQRNKGNFPGRFSGRQFSNSRSEMNVSTLELGDSALYLCASSLGEDKSEQYFGPGTRLTVT.

The J gene is TRBJ2-7, the V gene TRBV27; TCRdb indicates TRBD1, and absent DNA this call remains unverified. Germline V gene lookup returns CDR1 MNHEY and CDR2 SMNVEV (reference sequence). The CDR3 runs to 16 residues. The CDR3 protein is CASSLYRGRDSYEQYF.

The V and J genes are TRBV4-3 and TRBJ2-7. CDR1 and CDR2 (germline): LGHNA, YSLEER. The length of the CDR3 is 15 residues. The CDR3 spells CASSQGNSISYEQYF.

This sequence joins TRBV28 and TRBJ2-6; TCRdb outputs TRBD1, but without DNA this stays unchecked. The CDR3 length is 18 residues. Per germline, CDR1 MDHEN and CDR2 SYDVKM. CDR3 amino acids: CASRGTGISSSGANVLTF.

The chain is built from TRBV7-6 and TRBJ1-1; the TCRdb call, TRBD1, lacks DNA for checking. Germline V lookup: CDR1 SGHVS, CDR2 FNYEAQ. This CDR3 spans 15 amino acids. Here the CDR3 reads CASSLERGGVTEAFF.

The chain couples TRBV4-3 to TRBJ1-1; TCRdb outputs TRBD1, but without DNA this stays unchecked. The CDR3 contains 16 residues. Germline V lookup: CDR1 LGHNA, CDR2 YSLEER. The CDR3 protein is CASGQELWTGATEAFF.

The rearrangement joins TRBV7-2 to TRBJ1-3. From germline, CDR1 is SGHTA and CDR2 FQGNSA. The CDR3 has 19 residues. Here the CDR3 reads CASSLNGVLVQGPGNTIYF. Together with reference TRBV7-2 and TRBJ1-3, the CDR3 gives the full variable domain: GAGVSQSPSNKVTEKGKDVELRCDPISGHTALYWYRQSLGQGLEFLIYFQGNSAPDKSGLPSDRFSAERTGGSVSTLTIQRTQQEDSAVYLCASSLNGVLVQGPGNTIYFGEGSWLTVV.

V usage is TRBV28 and J usage is TRBJ2-7; TCRdb lists TRBD2, though no DNA is available to test this call. This CDR3 has 14 residues. CDR1 is MDHEN, CDR2 SYDVKM, per germline. The CDR3 here is CATTTTLGTYEQYF.

The chain links TRBV29-1 to TRBJ2-7; the TCRdb D gene call, TRBD1, has no DNA to confirm it. The CDR3 runs 14 residues. Per the germline V gene, CDR1 is SQVTM and CDR2 is ANQGSEA. CDR3 loop: CSVEDQTGSYEQYF.

This sequence joins TRBV6-5 and TRBJ1-3; TCRdb names TRBD1, which stays unverified in the absence of DNA. The CDR3 is 16 amino acids. Germline CDR1 MNHEY, CDR2 SVGAGI. This CDR3 reads CASTVGQGSGGNTIYF.

This sequence joins TRBV20-1 and TRBJ2-7; TCRdb calls TRBD2, which cannot be checked without DNA. The CDR3 has 13 amino acids. Germline V CDR1 and CDR2: DFQATT, SNEGSKA (reference sequence). CDR3 amino acids: CSAPPSGYYEQYF.

V usage is TRBV12-3 or TRBV12-4 and J usage is TRBJ2-3; the D gene TCRdb calls, TRBD1, cannot be checked with no DNA. The CDR3 totals 15 residues. CDR3 amino acids: CASSSPGTSTDTQYF.

The chain recombines TRBV6-5 with TRBJ1-1. The CDR3 has 13 residues. Germline V gives CDR1 MNHEY, CDR2 SVGAGI. The CDR3 is CASSYAIRGEAFF.